The 2 T cell receptor beta chains below were found in one sample sequenced in a study of Ad26.COV2.S vaccination and SARS-CoV-2 variants. As for treatment: roughly 20 received Ad26.COV2.S at low or high dose, single or two shots; about 5 received placebo; per-sample allocation not given. Collection of samples fell on day 63 after the first vaccine or placebo injection. Using immunoSEQ multiplex PCR, the repertoire was profiled, and TCRdb retains in-frame clones only, with some absent. The sample holds about 500,000 clones; 70% to 90% are singletons and the top ten take more than 1.5%. The sample here was peripheral blood, taken in a trial of Ad26.COV2.S vaccine versus placebo. The source of these receptors is a person between 18 and 59 years old who received the Ad26.COV2.S COVID-19 vaccine or a placebo.

V and J are TRBV28 and TRBJ1-2, with D possibly matching TRBD1 (5 bases). The CDR3 sequence is 16 residues long. Looked up from germline, CDR1 is MDHEN and CDR2 is SYDVKM. V lost 6 bases, J lost 6 bases, and 23 bases lay in between. The CDR3 bases are TGTGCCAGCAGGGCAACAGGTTGGAGAGATAAGGATGGCTACACCTTC. Translation: CASRATGWRDKDGYTF.

This chain uses TRBV6-6 with TRBJ2-7; TRBD1 aligns across 7 bases. The germline CDR1 and CDR2 sequences are MNHNY and SVGAGI (reference sequence). The V segment lost 2 bases and the J segment 0 bases; nucleotides outside the gene matches: 7. This CDR3 is 16 amino acids long. The CDR3 reads CASSYETTGRSYEQYF. DNA for the CDR3: TGTGCCAGCAGTTACGAAACGACAGGGCGCTCCTACGAGCAGTACTTC.